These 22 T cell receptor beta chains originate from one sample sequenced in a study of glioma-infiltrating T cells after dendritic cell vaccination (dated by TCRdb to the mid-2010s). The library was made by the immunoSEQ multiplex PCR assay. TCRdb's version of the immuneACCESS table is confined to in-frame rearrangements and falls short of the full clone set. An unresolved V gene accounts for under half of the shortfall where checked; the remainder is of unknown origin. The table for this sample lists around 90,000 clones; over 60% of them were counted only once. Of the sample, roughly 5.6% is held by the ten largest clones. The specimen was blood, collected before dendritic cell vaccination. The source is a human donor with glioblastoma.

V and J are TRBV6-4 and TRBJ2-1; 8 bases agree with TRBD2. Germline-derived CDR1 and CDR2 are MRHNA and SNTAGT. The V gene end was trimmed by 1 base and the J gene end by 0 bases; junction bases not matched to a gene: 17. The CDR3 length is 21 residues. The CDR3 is CASSDCRPAGVPSSSYNEQFF. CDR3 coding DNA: TGTGCCAGCAGTGACTGCCGGCCAGCGGGAGTTCCCTCGAGCTCCTACAATGAGCAGTTCTTC.

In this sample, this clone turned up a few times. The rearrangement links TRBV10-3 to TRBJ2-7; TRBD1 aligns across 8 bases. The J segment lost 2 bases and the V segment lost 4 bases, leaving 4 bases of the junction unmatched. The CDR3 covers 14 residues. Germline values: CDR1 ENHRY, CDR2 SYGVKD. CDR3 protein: CAISGTGSPYEQYF. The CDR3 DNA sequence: TGTGCCATCAGTGGGACAGGGTCCCCCTACGAGCAGTACTTC.

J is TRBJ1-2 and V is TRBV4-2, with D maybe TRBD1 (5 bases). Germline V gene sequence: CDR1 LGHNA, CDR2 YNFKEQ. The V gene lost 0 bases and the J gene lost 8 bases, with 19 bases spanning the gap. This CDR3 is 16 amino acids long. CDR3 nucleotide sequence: TGTGCCAGCAGCCAAGATTATCCCGTAGGACATGACGGCTACACCTTC. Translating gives CASSQDYPVGHDGYTF.

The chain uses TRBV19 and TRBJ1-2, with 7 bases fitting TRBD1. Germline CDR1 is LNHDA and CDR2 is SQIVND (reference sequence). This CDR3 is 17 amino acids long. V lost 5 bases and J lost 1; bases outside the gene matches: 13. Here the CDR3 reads CASSLSRQGWDNYGYTF. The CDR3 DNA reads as TGTGCCAGTAGTCTAAGTCGACAGGGTTGGGATAACTATGGCTACACCTTC.

The CDR3 nucleotides are TGTGCCAGCAGCTCCCCTCGGACTAGCGGGGGGGCATACTACGAGCAGTACTTC. The encoded protein is CASSSPRTSGGAYYEQYF. This chain links TRBV7-2 with TRBJ2-7; 15 bases map to TRBD2. CDR3 size: 18 residues. Trimming at V came to 4 bases and at J to 3 bases, leaving 10 bases not matched to a gene. Germline CDR1 is SGHTA and CDR2 is FQGNSA.

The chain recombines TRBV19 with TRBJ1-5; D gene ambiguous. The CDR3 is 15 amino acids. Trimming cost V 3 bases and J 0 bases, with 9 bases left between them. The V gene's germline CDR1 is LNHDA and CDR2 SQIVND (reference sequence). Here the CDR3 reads CASSMEPISNQPQHF. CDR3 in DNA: TGTGCCAGTAGTATGGAGCCTATTAGCAATCAGCCCCAGCATTTT.

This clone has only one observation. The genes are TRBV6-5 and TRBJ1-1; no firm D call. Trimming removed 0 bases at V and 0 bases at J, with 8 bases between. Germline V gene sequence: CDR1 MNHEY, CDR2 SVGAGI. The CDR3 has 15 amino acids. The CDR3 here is CASSYSYQMNTEAFF. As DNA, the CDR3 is TGTGCCAGCAGTTACTCGTACCAGATGAACACTGAAGCTTTCTTT.

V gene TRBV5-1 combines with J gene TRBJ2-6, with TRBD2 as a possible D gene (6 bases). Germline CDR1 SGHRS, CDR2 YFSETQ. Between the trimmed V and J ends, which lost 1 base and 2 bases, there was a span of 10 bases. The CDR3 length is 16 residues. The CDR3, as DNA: TGCGCCAGCAGCTTGTTGCCGGGGGCTGGGGCCAACGTCCTGACTTTC. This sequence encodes CASSLLPGAGANVLTF.

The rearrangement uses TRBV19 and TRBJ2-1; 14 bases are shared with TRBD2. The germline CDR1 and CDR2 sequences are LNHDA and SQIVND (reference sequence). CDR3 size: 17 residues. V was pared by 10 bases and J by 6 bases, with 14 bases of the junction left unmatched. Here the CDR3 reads CATSPGLAGVAINEQFF. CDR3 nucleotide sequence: TGTGCCACAAGTCCGGGACTAGCGGGAGTTGCTATCAATGAGCAGTTCTTC.

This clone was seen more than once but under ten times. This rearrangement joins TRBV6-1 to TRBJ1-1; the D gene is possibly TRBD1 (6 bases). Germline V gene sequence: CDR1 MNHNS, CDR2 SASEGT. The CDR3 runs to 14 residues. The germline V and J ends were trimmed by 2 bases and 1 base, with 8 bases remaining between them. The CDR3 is CASSETGKNTEAFF. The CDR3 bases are TGTGCCAGCAGTGAAACAGGGAAGAACACTGAAGCTTTCTTT.

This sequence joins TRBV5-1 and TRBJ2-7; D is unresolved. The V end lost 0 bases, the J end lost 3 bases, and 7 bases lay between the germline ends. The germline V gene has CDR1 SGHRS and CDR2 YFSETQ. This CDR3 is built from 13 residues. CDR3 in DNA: TGCGCCAGCAGCTTGGGTCTGTTCTACGAGCAGTACTTC. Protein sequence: CASSLGLFYEQYF.

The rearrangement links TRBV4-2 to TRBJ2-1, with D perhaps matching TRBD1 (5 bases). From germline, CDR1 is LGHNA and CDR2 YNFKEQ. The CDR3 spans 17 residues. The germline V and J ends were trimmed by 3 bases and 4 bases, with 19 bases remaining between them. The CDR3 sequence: CASSHPKGRRTYNEQFF. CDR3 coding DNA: TGTGCCAGCAGCCACCCCAAGGGCAGAAGGACATACAATGAGCAGTTCTTC.

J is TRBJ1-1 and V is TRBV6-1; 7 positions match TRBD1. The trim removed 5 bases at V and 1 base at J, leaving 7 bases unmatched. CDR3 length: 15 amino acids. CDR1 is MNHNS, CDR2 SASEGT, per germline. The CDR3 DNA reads TGTGCCAGCAGTTCCCCGGGACAGCCGAACACTGAAGCTTTCTTT. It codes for CASSSPGQPNTEAFF.

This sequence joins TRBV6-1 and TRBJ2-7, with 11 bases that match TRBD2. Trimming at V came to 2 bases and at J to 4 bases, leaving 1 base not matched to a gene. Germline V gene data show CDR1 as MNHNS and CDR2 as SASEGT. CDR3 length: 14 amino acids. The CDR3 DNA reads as TGTGCCAGCAGTGAACTAGCGGGGGGATACGAGCAGTACTTC. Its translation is CASSELAGGYEQYF.

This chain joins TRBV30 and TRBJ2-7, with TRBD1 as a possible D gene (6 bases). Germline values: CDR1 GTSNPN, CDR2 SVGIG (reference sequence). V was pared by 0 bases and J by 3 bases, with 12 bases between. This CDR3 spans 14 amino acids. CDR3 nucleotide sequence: TGTGCCTGGAGTGTGGGCCCAGGGGACTACGAGCAGTACTTC. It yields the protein CAWSVGPGDYEQYF.

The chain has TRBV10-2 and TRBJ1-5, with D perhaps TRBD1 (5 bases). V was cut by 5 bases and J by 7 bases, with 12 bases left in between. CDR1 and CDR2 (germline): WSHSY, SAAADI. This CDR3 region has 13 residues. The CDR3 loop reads CASSFDSRQPQHF. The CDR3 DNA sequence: TGCGCCAGCAGTTTTGACAGCCGCCAGCCCCAGCATTTT.

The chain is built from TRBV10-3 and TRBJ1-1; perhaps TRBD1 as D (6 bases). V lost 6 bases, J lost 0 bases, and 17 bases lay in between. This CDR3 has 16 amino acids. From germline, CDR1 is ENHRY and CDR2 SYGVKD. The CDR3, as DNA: TGTGCCATCAGAGCAGGGCAGGGGTCAATGAACACTGAAGCTTTCTTT. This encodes CAIRAGQGSMNTEAFF.

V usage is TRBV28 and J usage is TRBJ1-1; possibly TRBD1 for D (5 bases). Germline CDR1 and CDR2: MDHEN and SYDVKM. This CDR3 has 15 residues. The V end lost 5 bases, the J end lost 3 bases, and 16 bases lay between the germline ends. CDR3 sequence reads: CASSPLSEGDTEAFF. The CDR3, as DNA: TGTGCCAGCAGTCCCCTCTCCGAAGGGGACACTGAAGCTTTCTTT.

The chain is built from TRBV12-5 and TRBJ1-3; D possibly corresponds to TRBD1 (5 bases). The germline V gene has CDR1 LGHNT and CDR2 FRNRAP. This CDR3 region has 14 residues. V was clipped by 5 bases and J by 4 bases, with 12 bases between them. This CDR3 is CASGSGALGNTIYF. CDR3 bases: TGTGCTAGTGGTAGCGGGGCGTTAGGAAACACCATATATTTT.

CDR3 sequence (DNA): TGTGCCAGCAGCTTCCGGGACAGGGTAGAGACCCAGTACTTC. Amino acids: CASSFRDRVETQYF. This chain uses TRBV9 with TRBJ2-5, with 9 bases identical to TRBD1. Germline V gives CDR1 SGDLS, CDR2 YYNGEE. The V and J ends lost 4 bases and 4 bases, in that order; junction bases with no gene match: 5. This CDR3 has 14 residues. Combining the CDR3 with reference TRBV9 and TRBJ2-5 gives the whole variable domain DSGVTQTPKHLITATGQRVTLRCSPRSGDLSVYWYQQSLDQGLQFLIQYYNGEERAKGNILERFSAQQFPDLHSELNLSSLELGDSALYFCASSFRDRVETQYFGPGTRLLVL.

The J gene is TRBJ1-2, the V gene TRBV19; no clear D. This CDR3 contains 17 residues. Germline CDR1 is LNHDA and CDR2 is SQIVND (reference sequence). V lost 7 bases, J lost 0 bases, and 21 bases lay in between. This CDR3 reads CASNGLRMELANYGYTF. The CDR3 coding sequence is TGTGCCAGTAACGGACTCAGGATGGAATTAGCTAACTATGGCTACACCTTC.

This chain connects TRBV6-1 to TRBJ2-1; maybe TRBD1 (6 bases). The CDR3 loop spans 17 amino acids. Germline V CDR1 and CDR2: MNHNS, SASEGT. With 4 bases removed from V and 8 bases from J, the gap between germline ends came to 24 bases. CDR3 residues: CASSAVKQGYVGDEQFF. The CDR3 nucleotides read TGTGCCAGCAGTGCTGTCAAACAGGGTTACGTGGGGGATGAGCAGTTCTTC.